This T cell receptor (beta chain) was recorded in a study of control samples from healthy donors and cancer patients. Trimming shortened V by 6 bases and J by 1 base, and 18 bases separated the two germline ends. This CDR3 has 16 amino acids. Per germline, CDR1 SGHTA and CDR2 FQGNSA. Assay used: immunoSEQ multiplex PCR; TCRdb lists only in-frame clones, some missing. Counted here are more than 150,000 clones, 85% to 95% occurring once; the ten biggest clones make up roughly 2.3%. The TCR comes from a man aged 45-65 years in good health. The V call is TRBV7-2, the J call TRBJ2-5, with D possibly called TRBD1 or TRBD2 (5 bases each). Material for sequencing was blood. CDR3 bases: TGTGCCAGCAGTCGGCTACCGGCCGGGGCCCAAGAGACCCAGTACTTC. Its protein product is CASSRLPAGAQETQYF. The full variable domain, rest sourced from reference TRBV7-2 and TRBJ2-5, is GAGVSQSPSNKVTEKGKDVELRCDPISGHTALYWYRQSLGQGLEFLIYFQGNSAPDKSGLPSDRFSAERTGGSVSTLTIQRTQQEDSAVYLCASSRLPAGAQETQYFGPGTRLLVL.